This T cell receptor beta chain originates from a study of identical twins. A universal primer binding site was introduced by template switching. The final cDNA contained unique molecular identifiers. Using its own MiXCR run on the 5' RACE reads, TCRdb lists one record per CDR3 protein. The profile shows about 890,000 distinct CDR3 sequences, roughly 12% of them singletons. CDR1 and CDR2 from the germline V gene are SGHDN and FVKESK. V shed 1 base and J shed 10 bases, with 7 bases lying between them. There are 11 residues in the CDR3. Separately, the same data were catalogued under a study of yellow fever vaccine responses in identical twins.

The sequence came from a woman aged 18-29 years in good health. V is TRBV14 and J is TRBJ2-5; D is unresolved. Sequenced input: PBMCs. This CDR3 reads CASSQAQLQYF. In nucleotides, the CDR3 is TGTGCCAGCAGCCAAGCCCAACTCCAGTACTTC.